This T cell receptor (beta chain) was sequenced for a study of blood T cell repertoires in COVID-19 (TCRdb year 2020). A note on the overall study: The collaborator samples originated in the United States, Italy and Spain and spanned the acute and convalescent phases of COVID-19. The prospective study material was composed of cDNA or gDNA derived from T cells, B-cell-depleted T cells, or PBMCs. Deeply sampled blood TCRbeta repertoires from subjects exposed to, actively infected with, or recovered from COVID-19 were included in the dataset. The repertoires were released in a freely available public database intended as a resource for research on the immune response to SARS-CoV-2. The samples were drawn from two sources: the first 160 participants of the ongoing ImmuneRACE study, and 1,254 subjects contributed by 6 global collaborators. A de-identified subject ID, COVID-19 status, age in years and sex were almost always included in the sample metadata. HLA class I and class II types, where available, came from metadata supplied by the sample provider rather than from assay-based typing.

The immunoSEQ Assay, a bias-controlled multiplex PCR, was used to amplify TCRbeta CDR3 regions from genomic DNA. Regarding the original processing steps: Nucleated cell counts per sample were estimated from amplification of reference gene primers within the assay. To quantify the absolute abundance of each unique TCRbeta CDR3 rearrangement, sequence reads were collapsed and filtered. Productive Simpson clonality was computed per sample as the square root of Simpson's diversity index over productive rearrangements. In TCRdb, the immuneACCESS table is reduced to in-frame sequences with V and J assigned. These tables do not hold every clone; where another copy was compared, an unresolved V gene accounts for under half, and the others remain unexplained. That table furnishes V, J and clone size, whereas the DNA furnished D and trimming. In this sample the table shows 90,000 to 120,000 clones, around 90% of which occur a single time. The ten most abundant clones make up 1% to 1.5% of the sample.

The CDR3 runs 13 residues from the cysteine to the phenylalanine. Left in the record is the CDR3 DNA by itself, 39 bases read in frame from the first base. The junction shows trimming of 1 base on V and 8 bases on J, plus 11 bases between the germline ends. CDR1 and CDR2 (SGHDN, FVKESK) derive from the germline V gene. The collaborating institutions used their own protocols to collect whole blood in K2EDTA tubes. For TCRbeta analysis, collaborators shipped samples in one of three forms: frozen whole blood, isolated PBMCs, or DNA extracted from either of those sample types. On this clone: This clone's antigen is unknown. No clone much larger than this one lies a single base away; base qualities are absent.

Findings and caveats that apply to the study as a whole: Clinical and demographic metadata were provided uncurated, with the amount varying by source and participant.

This chain joins TRBV14 to TRBJ1-2; the D gene remains uncertain. The origin of this receptor is a woman in her 30s with acute or convalescent COVID-19. Input material: peripheral blood. The DNA reads as follows: TGTGCCAGCAGCCAAGGGACGAGCGGGGGCTACACCTTC. The encoded protein is CASSQGTSGGYTF.